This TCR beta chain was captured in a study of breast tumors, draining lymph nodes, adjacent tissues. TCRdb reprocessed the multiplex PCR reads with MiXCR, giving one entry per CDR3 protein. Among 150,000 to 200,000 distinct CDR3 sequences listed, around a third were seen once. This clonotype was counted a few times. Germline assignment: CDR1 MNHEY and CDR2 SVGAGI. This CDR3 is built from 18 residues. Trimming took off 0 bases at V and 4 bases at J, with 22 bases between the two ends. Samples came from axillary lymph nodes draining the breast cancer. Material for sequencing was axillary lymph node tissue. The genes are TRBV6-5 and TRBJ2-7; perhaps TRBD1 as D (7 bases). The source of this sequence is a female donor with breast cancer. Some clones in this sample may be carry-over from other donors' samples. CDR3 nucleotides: TGTGCCAGCAGTTACTCAACCCCTCAGGGGGGAAAGGGTTACGAGCAGTACTTC. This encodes CASSYSTPQGGKGYEQYF.